In its sample, the clone carrying this T cell receptor beta chain was seen once. Antigen specificity is unknown. Germline-derived CDR1 and CDR2 are MDHEN and SYDVKM. V dropped 7 bases and J dropped 9; count of bases not matched to a gene: 8. This CDR3 region has 14 residues. The assay was immunoSEQ multiplex PCR, and TCRdb's table has in-frame clones only and misses some. The data contain 77,000 or so clones, around 90% of them singletons. This sample is drawn from a study of T cell responses to AZD1222 COVID-19 vaccine. Study results and caveats: Nearly half of spike-specific TCRs reportedly go after variant regions that carry no mutations. Repertoires were collected only later (after the peak T cell response had occurred). A rise in Spike-specific TCR breadth and depth followed two AZD1222 doses. Most donors were white British and more were female, and clonal diversity was possibly underestimated.

This sample comprised peripheral blood, obtained 28 days after the second AZD1222 dose. The rearrangement uses TRBV28 and TRBJ2-1; 11 positions agree with TRBD1. This clonotype was sampled from an adult who received the AZD1222 COVID-19 vaccine. In DNA form, the CDR3 reads TGTGCCAGCACCATTCGGGGACAGGGGGTTGAGCAGTTCTTC. The encoded protein is CASTIRGQGVEQFF. The full variable domain, with the rest looked up from reference TRBV28 and TRBJ2-1, is DVKVTQSSRYLVKRTGEKVFLECVQDMDHENMFWYRQDPGLGLRLIYFSYDVKMKEKGDIPEGYSVSREKKERFSLILESASTNQTSMYLCASTIRGQGVEQFFGPGTRLTVL.